This TCR beta chain was sequenced in a study of blood T cells in healthy people across ages. Losses at the gene ends were 5 bases for V and 8 bases for J; bases not matched to a gene: 7. The CDR3 sequence is 15 residues long. It was with a sample-barcoded 5' primer and a J-beta primer mix that a second PCR of about 6 to 12 cycles was run. Using its own MiXCR run on the 5' RACE reads, TCRdb lists one record per CDR3 protein. The sample lists over a million distinct CDR3 sequences, approximately 59% occurring once. The sample consisted of blood. This clonotype originated in a man aged 18 to 35 in good health. The chain employs TRBV12-3 or TRBV12-4 and TRBJ2-1; TRBD1 agrees at 12 bases. CDR3 DNA: TGTGCCAGCAGTAGGGGGACAGGGGGCTGGGATGAGCAGTTCTTC. Protein sequence: CASSRGTGGWDEQFF.